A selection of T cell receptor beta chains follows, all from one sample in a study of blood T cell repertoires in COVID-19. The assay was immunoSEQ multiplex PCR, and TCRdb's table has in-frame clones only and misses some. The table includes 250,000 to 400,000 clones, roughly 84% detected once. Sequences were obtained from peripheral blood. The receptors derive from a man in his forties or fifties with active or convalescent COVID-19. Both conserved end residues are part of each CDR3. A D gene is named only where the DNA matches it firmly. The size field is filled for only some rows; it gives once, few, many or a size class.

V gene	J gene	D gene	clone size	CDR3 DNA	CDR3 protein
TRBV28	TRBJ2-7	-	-	TGTGCCAGCAGTTCGCACAGGGAACAAGACTCCTACGAGCAGTACTTC	CASSSHREQDSYEQYF
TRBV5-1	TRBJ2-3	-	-	TGCGCCAGCACCCCGGTGATCGGCACAGATACGCAGTATTTT	CASTPVIGTDTQYF
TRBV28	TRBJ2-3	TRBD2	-	TGTGCCAGCAGTGAATGGGAAACAGGGACTAGCGGGAGTTCGAGCACAGATACGCAGTATTTT	CASSEWETGTSGSSSTDTQYF
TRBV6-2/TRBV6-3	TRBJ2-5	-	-	TGTGCCAGCAGTTCACATAAACAAGAGACCCAGTACTTC	CASSSHKQETQYF
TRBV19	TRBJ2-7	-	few	TGTGCCAGTAGTATAGGAGCGGGTTCAAACGAGCAGTACTTC	CASSIGAGSNEQYF
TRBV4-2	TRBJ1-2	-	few	TGTGCCAGCAGCCAAGCTTCGGCCCCCCTTCAGAGGTCTGGCTACACCTTC	CASSQASAPLQRSGYTF
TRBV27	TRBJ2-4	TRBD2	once	TGTGCCAGCAGTTTAAAGGGACTAGCGGGAGTGGACATTCAGTACTTC	CASSLKGLAGVDIQYF
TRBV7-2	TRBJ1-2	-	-	TGTGCCAGCAGCTTAGCGTGGGCCGCCTATGGCTACACCTTC	CASSLAWAAYGYTF
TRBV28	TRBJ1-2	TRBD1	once	TGTGCCAGCAGGACGGGACAGGAATCCTATGGCTACACCTTC	CASRTGQESYGYTF
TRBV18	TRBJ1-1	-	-	TGTGCCAGCTCCCCCGGCGGGAACACTGAAGCTTTCTTT	CASSPGGNTEAFF
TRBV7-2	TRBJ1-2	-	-	TGTGCCAGCAGCTTAGCGGCCCAGGGTGGCTATGGCTACACCTTC	CASSLAAQGGYGYTF
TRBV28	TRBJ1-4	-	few	TGTGCCAGCAGTGACCCAGACGGGACTAATGAAAAACTGTTTTTT	CASSDPDGTNEKLFF
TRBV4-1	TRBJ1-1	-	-	TGCGCCAGCAGCCCCGAGGGGAGGACCCCGGGATACACTGAAGCTTTCTTT	CASSPEGRTPGYTEAFF
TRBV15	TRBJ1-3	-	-	TGTGCCACCAGCAGTTTGCAGTTTGCTGGCTCTGGAAACACCATATATTTT	CATSSLQFAGSGNTIYF
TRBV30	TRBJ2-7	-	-	TGTGCCTGGAGTGTACTAGGGTACGAGCAGTACTTC	CAWSVLGYEQYF
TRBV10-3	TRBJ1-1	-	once	TGTGCCATCAAGGGAGACACTGAAGCTTTCTTT	CAIKGDTEAFF
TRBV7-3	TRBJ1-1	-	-	TGTGCCAGCAGCAAACAGACGAACACTGAAGCTTTCTTT	CASSKQTNTEAFF
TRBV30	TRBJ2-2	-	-	TGTGCCTGGAGTGTACGTGGGACAAACACCGGGGAGCTGTTTTTT	CAWSVRGTNTGELFF
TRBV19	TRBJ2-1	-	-	TGTGCCAGTAGTATGGGGCGTATGCTAGCGCTTTCCTACAATGAGCAGTTCTTC	CASSMGRMLALSYNEQFF
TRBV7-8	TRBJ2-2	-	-	TGTGCCAGCAGCTTAGTCGTGGGGGCCACCGGGGAGCTGTTTTTT	CASSLVVGATGELFF
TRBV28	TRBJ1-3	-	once	TGTGCCAGCAGTTCTTACTCTGGAAACACCATATATTTT	CASSSYSGNTIYF
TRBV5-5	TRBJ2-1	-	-	TGTGCCAGCAGCCTTGTAGGGCCCGGGGATGAGCAGTTCTTC	CASSLVGPGDEQFF
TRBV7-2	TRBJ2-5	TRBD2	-	TGTGCCAGCAGCCCAACTAGCGGGGCGGCCGTGACCCAGTACTTC	CASSPTSGAAVTQYF
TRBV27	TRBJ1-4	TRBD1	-	TGTGCCAGCAGGCTAACAGGGGGCAGTAATGAAAAACTGTTTTTT	CASRLTGGSNEKLFF
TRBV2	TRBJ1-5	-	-	TGTGCCAGCAGCCTAGGTGGGGCAGGAGGCAATCAGCCCCAGCATTTT	CASSLGGAGGNQPQHF
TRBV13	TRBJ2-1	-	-	TGTGCCAGCAGCTTAGGGGACAGTCCTGAGCAGTTCTTC	CASSLGDSPEQFF
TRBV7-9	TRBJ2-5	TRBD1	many	TGTGCCAGCAGGGCAACAGGGGTAGAGACCCAGTACTTC	CASRATGVETQYF
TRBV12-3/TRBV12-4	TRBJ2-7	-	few	TGTGCCAGCAGTCGTGGGCAGGGCTACGAGCAGTACTTC	CASSRGQGYEQYF
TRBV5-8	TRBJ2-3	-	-	TGTGCCAGCAGGCGGCCGGGGTCGAGTACAGATACGCAGTATTTT	CASRRPGSSTDTQYF
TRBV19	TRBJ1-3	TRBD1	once	TGTGCCAGTAGTACACGGCGACAGGGAAGCTCTGGAAACACCATATATTTT	CASSTRRQGSSGNTIYF
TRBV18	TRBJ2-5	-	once	TGTGCCAGCTCACCACCCGGACAGATACAAGAGACCCAGTACTTC	CASSPPGQIQETQYF
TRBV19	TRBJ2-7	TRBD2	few	TGTGCCAGTAGTACCTCGGGGAGCGGGGGCCCCTACGAGCAGTACTTC	CASSTSGSGGPYEQYF
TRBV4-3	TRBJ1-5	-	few	TGCGCCAGCAGCCAGACCAGCGGGGCTAGCAATCAGCCCCAGCATTTT	CASSQTSGASNQPQHF
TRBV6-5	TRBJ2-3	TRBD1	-	TGTGCCAGCAGTTACTCGGGACAGGGGAAAGATACGCAGTATTTT	CASSYSGQGKDTQYF
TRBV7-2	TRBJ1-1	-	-	TGTGCCAGCACGGGGGGAGGGCTGATGAACACTGAAGCTTTCTTT	CASTGGGLMNTEAFF
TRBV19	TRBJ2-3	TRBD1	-	TGTGCCAGTAGGTTCGGACAGGGCTTTTCAGATACGCAGTATTTT	CASRFGQGFSDTQYF
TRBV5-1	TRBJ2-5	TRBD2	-	TGCGCCAGCAGCCATAGCGGGGGGCCCCCAGAGACCCAGTACTTC	CASSHSGGPPETQYF
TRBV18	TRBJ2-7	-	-	TGTGCCAGCTCACCCCCCCCAGACAGTTACGAGCAGTACTTC	CASSPPPDSYEQYF
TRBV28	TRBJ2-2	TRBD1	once	TGTGCCAGCAGTCTGGCCAGGGGGCTCACCGGGGAGCTGTTTTTT	CASSLARGLTGELFF
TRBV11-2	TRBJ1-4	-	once	TGTGCCAGCAGCTTAGGGGGGGTGGAAAAACTGTTTTTT	CASSLGGVEKLFF
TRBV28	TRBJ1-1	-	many	TGTGCCAGCAGTTTCCCTCGGTCGGGAACTGAAGCTTTCTTT	CASSFPRSGTEAFF
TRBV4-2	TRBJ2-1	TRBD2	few	TGTGCCAGCAGCCACCCATCGGCGGGAGGGCCAAATGAGCAGTTCTTC	CASSHPSAGGPNEQFF
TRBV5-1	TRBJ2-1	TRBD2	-	TGCGCCAGCAGCCCGGCCACCAGCGGGACTTCCAATGAGCAGTTCTTC	CASSPATSGTSNEQFF
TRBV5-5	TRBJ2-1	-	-	TGTGCCAGCAGCTTGTTTAGCTCATCGATGGACAATGAGCAGTTCTTC	CASSLFSSSMDNEQFF
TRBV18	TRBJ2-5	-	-	TGTGCCAGCTCACCCCCGCAGGGACAAGAGACCCAGTACTTC	CASSPPQGQETQYF
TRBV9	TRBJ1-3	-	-	TGTGCCAGCAGCGTAGGGACAGCTGGAAACACCATATATTTT	CASSVGTAGNTIYF
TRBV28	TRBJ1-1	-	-	TGTGCCAGCAGTGGGGTGGGGGGAACTGAAGCTTTCTTT	CASSGVGGTEAFF
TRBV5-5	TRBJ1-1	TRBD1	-	TGTGCCAGCAGCGCCCGACAGGGGGCGGCTGAAGCTTTCTTT	CASSARQGAAEAFF
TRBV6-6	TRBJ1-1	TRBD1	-	TGTGCCAGCAGTTACTCCCGACAGGGATCGACTGAAGCTTTCTTT	CASSYSRQGSTEAFF
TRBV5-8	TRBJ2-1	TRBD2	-	TGTGCCAGCAGCTTGGGCTACTCCGGGACTAGCAATCTCGATGAGCAGTTCTTC	CASSLGYSGTSNLDEQFF
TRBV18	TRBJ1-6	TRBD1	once	TGTGCCAGCTCACCGACAGGGGAGGATTCACCCCTCCACTTT	CASSPTGEDSPLHF
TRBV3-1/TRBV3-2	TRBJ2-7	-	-	TGTGCCAGCAGCCAAGGGTTGGGTCCGGGCTACGAGCAGTACTTC	CASSQGLGPGYEQYF
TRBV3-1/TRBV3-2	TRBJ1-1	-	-	TGTGCCAGCAGCCAAGATCGTCACAGGGCCGGCACTGAAGCTTTCTTT	CASSQDRHRAGTEAFF
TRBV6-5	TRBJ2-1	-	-	TGTGCCAGCAAGGCGGGACCCTACAATGAGCAGTTCTTC	CASKAGPYNEQFF
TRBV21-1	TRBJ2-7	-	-	TGTGCCAGCAGCAGAAGAGTAGGGGACAGGGTTGTCTACGAGCAGTACTTC	CASSRRVGDRVVYEQYF
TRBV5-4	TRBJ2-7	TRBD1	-	TGTGCCAGCAGCTTGCGCCTGGGACAGGGTGACGGCGAGCAGTACTTC	CASSLRLGQGDGEQYF